This T cell receptor (beta chain) appears in the sequencing data of a study of cytomegalovirus exposure and HLA in healthy donors. Regarding the study as a whole: Most TCR sequences were uncommon, yet certain public TCRs appeared in many donors. The classifier was said to identify cytomegalovirus status with high specificity and sensitivity. In vitro checks showed that a few CMV-associated chains really do target CMV antigens.

CDR1 is MNHNY, CDR2 SVGAGI, per germline (reference sequence). The CDR3 length is 15 residues. The trim removed 5 bases at V and 1 base at J, leaving 1 base unmatched. On this clone: Its specificity is not known.

Using immunoSEQ multiplex PCR, the repertoire was profiled, and TCRdb retains in-frame clones only, with some absent. Of over 200,000 clones in the sample, about 91% were seen once. The sequence was collected from a woman aged 18-35 years in good health and CMV-seronegative. The specimen was PBMCs. V and J are TRBV6-6 and TRBJ2-5, with 13 nucleotides matching TRBD2. The CDR3 bases are TGTGCCAGCAGTAGGACTAGCGGGGGCCAAGAGACCCAGTACTTC. Residues: CASSRTSGGQETQYF.